What follows describes a single T cell receptor (beta chain). V lost 5 bases and J lost 3; bases outside the gene matches: 10. Germline V gene sequence: CDR1 SGHRS, CDR2 YFSETQ. The CDR3 contains 16 residues. The data were obtained in a study of blood T cell repertoires in COVID-19. Repertoires were generated with immunoSEQ multiplex PCR, while TCRdb's copy carries only in-frame clones and drops some. The sample holds over 200,000 clones, around 90% seen once. Sequenced input: peripheral blood. The J gene is TRBJ2-3, the V gene TRBV5-1, with 9 bases identical to TRBD2. The receptor's source is a person between 18 and 30 years old with COVID-19, enrolled during active disease. The CDR3 bases are TGCGCCAGCAGTACGAGGGCGGGAGGGCTAACAGATACGCAGTATTTT. This gives the protein CASSTRAGGLTDTQYF.